A selection of T cell receptor beta chains follows, all from one sample in a study of T-cell memory formation after mild COVID-19. In TCRdb, the 5' RACE reads were re-called with MiXCR into one record per CDR3 protein. The sample lists about 340,000 distinct CDR3 sequences, around 15% seen once, with 20% to 25% in the top ten. Sequencing was performed on PBMCs or a T cell subset sorted from them (not recorded which). The source is a man between 18 and 35 years old who had mild COVID-19 (a few samples of this study predate the infection). Cell type and time point are not known. The CDR3 runs from the conserved cysteine through the conserved F or W. The order of the fields is CDR3 DNA, CDR3 protein, clone size, D gene, J gene, V gene. The D gene is left open where the match is weak. The size of a clone is reported for some rows only, either as once, few or many, or as a class for expanded clones.

TGTGCCAGCAGCCCGGACTCGCCCCGTCCGAATGAGCAGTTCTTC CASSPDSPRPNEQFF NA NA TRBJ2-1 TRBV11-3
TGTGCCACCAGTGATCCATACAGGGCCGATACGCAGTATTTT CATSDPYRADTQYF few NA TRBJ2-3 TRBV24-1
TGCGCCAGCAGCTTGGCCCTGGGCGGGGGGACCCAAGAGACCCAGTACTTC CASSLALGGGTQETQYF NA TRBD2 TRBJ2-5 TRBV5-1
TGCGCCAGCAGCGTAAAGAGATCGACAGGGACGAACACTGAAGCTTTCTTT CASSVKRSTGTNTEAFF many TRBD1 TRBJ1-1 TRBV5-1
TGTGCCAGCAGTTACGGGGTGGGGGATGGCTACACCTTC CASSYGVGDGYTF few NA TRBJ1-2 TRBV6-5
TGTGCCAGCAGCTTAGACGGGACAGTCCTAACGCAAGAGACCCAGTACTTC CASSLDGTVLTQETQYF NA TRBD1 TRBJ2-5 TRBV7-2
TGCAGCGTTGAATCGGGGGGAAGGACTGAAGCTTTCTTT CSVESGGRTEAFF few NA TRBJ1-1 TRBV29-1
TGTGCCAGCAGTGAAGAAGGCCCCGGGGAGCTGTTTTTT CASSEEGPGELFF few NA TRBJ2-2 TRBV6-1
TGTGCCAGCAGCCCGGCTGTGGGACCTCTCTATCAGCCCCAGCATTTT CASSPAVGPLYQPQHF NA NA TRBJ1-5 TRBV27
TGTGCCAGCAGCTTCGAGGGAGCGGTCGAGCAGTACTTC CASSFEGAVEQYF few NA TRBJ2-7 TRBV7-9
TGTGCCACCAGTGATCCACAGGGCCAGCCCCAGCATTTT CATSDPQGQPQHF NA NA TRBJ1-5 TRBV24-1
TGCGCCAGCAGCCTCTACGAGACAGGGGACTACAATGAGCAGTTCTTC CASSLYETGDYNEQFF few TRBD1 TRBJ2-1 TRBV4-1
TGTGCCAGCTGCCCTGGACTAGCGGGGCAAGAGACCCTGTACTTC CASCPGLAGQETLYF NA TRBD2 TRBJ2-5 TRBV6-2/TRBV6-3
TGTGCCATCAGTGAATCAGGGAACACTGAAGCTTTCTTT CAISESGNTEAFF NA NA TRBJ1-1 TRBV10-3
TGTGCCAGCAGCCGAAACCGGCGGGAGACCCAGTACTTC CASSRNRRETQYF NA NA TRBJ2-5 TRBV14
TGTGCCAGCAGTTTCACAGGTCTCATGAACACTGAAGCTTTCTTT CASSFTGLMNTEAFF few NA TRBJ1-1 TRBV2
TGTGCCAGTAGTATGCCCGGACGGTGGGGAATCTACGAGCAGTACTTC CASSMPGRWGIYEQYF NA NA TRBJ2-7 TRBV19
TGTGCCAGCAGTTACCCCCTGGAGACCCAGTACTTC CASSYPLETQYF NA NA TRBJ2-5 TRBV6-2/TRBV6-3
TGCAGCGTGGACGCAGGGGGAGGGACCCAGTACTTC CSVDAGGGTQYF NA NA TRBJ2-5 TRBV29-1
TGTGCCAGCAGTGGGACAGGGGGCACTGGGGCCAACGTCCTGACTTTC CASSGTGGTGANVLTF few TRBD1 TRBJ2-6 TRBV2
TGTGCCAGCCCCCACACCTCCTACAATGAGCAGTTCTTC CASPHTSYNEQFF NA NA TRBJ2-1 TRBV6-9
TGTGCCAGCAGCCATGCGGCACGGTTCCAAGAGACCCAGTACTTC CASSHAARFQETQYF NA NA TRBJ2-5 TRBV7-9